This TCR beta chain stems from a study of T-cell memory formation after mild COVID-19. Whole-study context: Largely donor-specific sequence clusters came from two donors. Study results and caveats: A subset of responding clones appeared in pre-infection memory, suggesting cross-reactive memory joined.

One entry per CDR3 protein, called by TCRdb with MiXCR from the 5' RACE reads. The repertoire holds over 450,000 distinct CDR3 sequences, with around 20% as singletons. CDR3 size: 13 residues. CDR1 and CDR2 (germline): KGHSH, LQKENI. Trimming cost V 2 bases and J 5 bases, with 9 bases left between them. Regarding this clonotype: Its antigen is not identified.

This receptor was taken from an adult woman who had mild COVID-19 (a few samples of this study predate the infection). Cell type and time point are not known. Sequencing input: PBMCs or a T cell subset sorted from them (not recorded which). This rearrangement joins TRBV18 to TRBJ1-2, with D unclear. CDR3 amino acids: CASSPSASYGYTF. The CDR3 nucleotides are TGTGCCAGCTCACCATCGGCCAGTTATGGCTACACCTTC.